The rows below give T cell receptor beta chains drawn from one sample of a study of T cells after yellow fever vaccination. One entry per CDR3 protein, called by TCRdb with MiXCR from the 5' RACE reads. This table holds under 150,000 distinct CDR3 sequences, more than 6% found once. Source: CD4+ T cells sorted from PBMCs, taken 5 days after the yellow fever booster vaccination. Receptors originate from a man aged 25 to 45 who received the YFV17D yellow fever vaccine. CDR3s include the opening cysteine and the closing phenylalanine or tryptophan. Fields, in order: V gene, J gene, D gene, clone size, CDR3 protein, CDR3 DNA. D genes are given only for firm matches. Expanded clones get a size class; other rows say once, few or many, or leave the size out.

V gene: TRBV29-1; J gene: TRBJ2-7; D gene: .; clone size: many; CDR3 protein: CSVTQGGYEQYF; CDR3 DNA: TGCAGCGTTACGCAGGGGGGCTACGAGCAGTACTTC
V gene: TRBV4-3; J gene: TRBJ2-1; D gene: TRBD1; clone size: many; CDR3 protein: CASSQGPRDRGVYEQFF; CDR3 DNA: TGCGCCAGCAGCCAAGGCCCACGGGACAGGGGCGTCTATGAGCAGTTCTTC
V gene: TRBV15; J gene: TRBJ2-7; D gene: .; clone size: many; CDR3 protein: CATSVTPTKYEQYF; CDR3 DNA: TGTGCCACCAGCGTAACGCCGACAAAATACGAGCAGTACTTC
V gene: TRBV12-3/TRBV12-4; J gene: TRBJ2-5; D gene: .; clone size: many; CDR3 protein: CASRSGVGETQYF; CDR3 DNA: TGTGCCAGCAGATCAGGGGTCGGAGAGACCCAGTACTTC
V gene: TRBV3-1; J gene: TRBJ2-5; D gene: .; clone size: few; CDR3 protein: CASSLRGGAQETQYF; CDR3 DNA: TGTGCCAGCAGCCTCAGAGGAGGGGCCCAAGAGACCCAGTACTTC
V gene: TRBV7-8; J gene: TRBJ2-1; D gene: .; clone size: many; CDR3 protein: CASILGQLSSYNEQFF; CDR3 DNA: TGTGCCAGCATACTCGGGCAGCTGAGCTCCTACAATGAGCAGTTCTTC
V gene: TRBV7-9; J gene: TRBJ2-5; D gene: .; clone size: many; CDR3 protein: CASVGEETQYF; CDR3 DNA: TGTGCCAGCGTGGGGGAAGAGACCCAGTACTTC
V gene: TRBV7-9; J gene: TRBJ2-5; D gene: TRBD2; clone size: many; CDR3 protein: CASSLLAGQETQYF; CDR3 DNA: TGTGCCAGCAGCCTACTAGCGGGACAAGAGACCCAGTACTTC
V gene: TRBV10-3; J gene: TRBJ2-5; D gene: .; clone size: many; CDR3 protein: CATQGRGSLGETQYF; CDR3 DNA: TGTGCCACCCAGGGCCGGGGCAGTCTTGGTGAGACCCAGTACTTC
V gene: TRBV6-2/TRBV6-3; J gene: TRBJ1-1; D gene: .; clone size: many; CDR3 protein: CASSYEEGRVYTEAFF; CDR3 DNA: TGTGCCAGCAGTTACGAGGAGGGGCGAGTGTACACTGAAGCTTTCTTT
V gene: TRBV20-1; J gene: TRBJ2-3; D gene: .; clone size: few; CDR3 protein: CSARDRRGLGTDTQYF; CDR3 DNA: TGCAGTGCTAGAGATCGGAGAGGGCTGGGAACAGATACGCAGTATTTT
V gene: TRBV7-9; J gene: TRBJ2-4; D gene: .; clone size: many; CDR3 protein: CASRAGTGKNIQYF; CDR3 DNA: TGTGCCAGCAGGGCCGGGACGGGCAAAAACATTCAGTACTTC
V gene: TRBV20-1; J gene: TRBJ2-7; D gene: TRBD2; clone size: .; CDR3 protein: CSATSGTSTYEQYF; CDR3 DNA: TGCAGTGCTACCTCCGGGACTAGCACCTACGAGCAGTACTTC
V gene: TRBV30; J gene: TRBJ2-1; D gene: .; clone size: many; CDR3 protein: CAWSVLRDEQFF; CDR3 DNA: TGTGCCTGGAGTGTACTGAGGGATGAGCAGTTCTTC
V gene: TRBV20-1; J gene: TRBJ1-5; D gene: TRBD1; clone size: .; CDR3 protein: CSARETGVYSNQPQHF; CDR3 DNA: TGCAGTGCTAGAGAGACAGGGGTGTATAGCAATCAGCCCCAGCATTTT
V gene: TRBV6-2/TRBV6-3; J gene: TRBJ1-1; D gene: .; clone size: .; CDR3 protein: CASEREPNTEAFF; CDR3 DNA: TGTGCCAGCGAGAGGGAGCCGAACACTGAAGCTTTCTTT
V gene: TRBV9; J gene: TRBJ2-7; D gene: .; clone size: many; CDR3 protein: CASSAQGGSSYEQYF; CDR3 DNA: TGTGCCAGCAGCGCGCAGGGGGGGAGCTCCTACGAGCAGTACTTC
V gene: TRBV18; J gene: TRBJ2-5; D gene: .; clone size: many; CDR3 protein: CASSPTDGKTQYF; CDR3 DNA: TGTGCCAGCTCGCCCACCGATGGGAAGACCCAGTACTTC
V gene: TRBV5-4; J gene: TRBJ2-1; D gene: .; clone size: many; CDR3 protein: CASSETRNEQFF; CDR3 DNA: TGTGCCAGCAGCGAGACTAGAAATGAGCAGTTCTTC
V gene: TRBV30; J gene: TRBJ2-7; D gene: TRBD1; clone size: many; CDR3 protein: CAWGKGQLSYEQYF; CDR3 DNA: TGTGCCTGGGGAAAGGGACAGCTCTCCTACGAGCAGTACTTC
V gene: TRBV7-2; J gene: TRBJ2-7; D gene: .; clone size: many; CDR3 protein: CASSLPDVPDAHEQYF; CDR3 DNA: TGTGCCAGCAGCCTTCCAGATGTACCCGACGCGCACGAGCAGTACTTC
V gene: TRBV6-1; J gene: TRBJ1-2; D gene: .; clone size: .; CDR3 protein: CASGVRLNYGYTF; CDR3 DNA: TGTGCCAGCGGGGTCAGGCTGAACTATGGCTACACCTTC
V gene: TRBV7-2; J gene: TRBJ2-7; D gene: .; clone size: many; CDR3 protein: CASSLGNQYEQYF; CDR3 DNA: TGTGCCAGCAGCTTAGGCAATCAGTACGAGCAGTACTTC
V gene: TRBV4-3; J gene: TRBJ2-2; D gene: TRBD2; clone size: many; CDR3 protein: CASSLQGLAGLRGTGELFF; CDR3 DNA: TGCGCCAGCAGCCTACAAGGGCTAGCGGGCCTCAGGGGTACCGGGGAGCTGTTTTTT
V gene: TRBV11-2; J gene: TRBJ1-1; D gene: TRBD1; clone size: .; CDR3 protein: CASSLEWDRQPNTEAFF; CDR3 DNA: TGTGCCAGCAGCCTAGAATGGGACAGGCAACCTAATACTGAAGCTTTCTTT
V gene: TRBV7-2; J gene: TRBJ2-2; D gene: TRBD2; clone size: many; CDR3 protein: CASSLGRAGDTGELFF; CDR3 DNA: TGTGCCAGCAGCTTAGGTCGAGCGGGAGACACCGGGGAGCTGTTTTTT
V gene: TRBV20-1; J gene: TRBJ2-2; D gene: .; clone size: few; CDR3 protein: CSARASRTGELFF; CDR3 DNA: TGCAGTGCTAGAGCCAGTCGTACCGGGGAGCTGTTTTTT
V gene: TRBV3-1; J gene: TRBJ2-1; D gene: .; clone size: few; CDR3 protein: CASSQNAWEQFF; CDR3 DNA: TGTGCCAGCAGCCAAAACGCCTGGGAGCAGTTCTTC
V gene: TRBV29-1; J gene: TRBJ2-1; D gene: .; clone size: many; CDR3 protein: CSGGWARNEQFF; CDR3 DNA: TGCAGCGGGGGGTGGGCAAGGAATGAGCAGTTCTTC
V gene: TRBV12-3/TRBV12-4; J gene: TRBJ2-1; D gene: TRBD1; clone size: many; CDR3 protein: CASRPTGGGQFF; CDR3 DNA: TGTGCCAGCAGACCGACAGGGGGAGGGCAGTTCTTC
V gene: TRBV6-5; J gene: TRBJ2-2; D gene: .; clone size: many; CDR3 protein: CASSPDANTGELFF; CDR3 DNA: TGTGCCAGCAGTCCGGACGCGAACACCGGGGAGCTGTTTTTT
V gene: TRBV29-1; J gene: TRBJ2-3; D gene: TRBD1; clone size: many; CDR3 protein: CSVEPPDRAMTDTQYF; CDR3 DNA: TGCAGCGTTGAACCTCCGGACAGGGCGATGACAGATACGCAGTATTTT
V gene: TRBV5-6; J gene: TRBJ2-1; D gene: TRBD1; clone size: many; CDR3 protein: CASSFTGTGGYEQFF; CDR3 DNA: TGTGCCAGCAGCTTTACCGGGACAGGGGGCTATGAGCAGTTCTTC
V gene: TRBV7-2; J gene: TRBJ2-3; D gene: .; clone size: many; CDR3 protein: CASSFVPDFPRDTQYF; CDR3 DNA: TGTGCCAGCAGCTTCGTACCGGACTTTCCTCGGGATACGCAGTATTTT
V gene: TRBV7-2; J gene: TRBJ2-4; D gene: .; clone size: many; CDR3 protein: CASSLSAGELLAKNIQYF; CDR3 DNA: TGTGCCAGCAGCTTATCGGCAGGAGAACTTCTAGCCAAAAACATTCAGTACTTC
V gene: TRBV5-6; J gene: TRBJ2-3; D gene: .; clone size: few; CDR3 protein: CASSLDITGTQYF; CDR3 DNA: TGTGCCAGCAGCTTGGACATAACGGGTACGCAGTATTTT
V gene: TRBV5-6; J gene: TRBJ2-3; D gene: TRBD2; clone size: many; CDR3 protein: CASSSTSGDTDTQYF; CDR3 DNA: TGTGCCAGCAGCTCGACTAGCGGGGACACAGATACGCAGTATTTT
V gene: TRBV20-1; J gene: TRBJ2-5; D gene: .; clone size: many; CDR3 protein: CSASPAYQETQYF; CDR3 DNA: TGCAGTGCGTCTCCTGCGTACCAAGAGACCCAGTACTTC
V gene: TRBV9; J gene: TRBJ2-1; D gene: .; clone size: many; CDR3 protein: CASSVVLESAGNEQFF; CDR3 DNA: TGTGCCAGCAGCGTAGTTCTGGAGTCGGCTGGCAATGAGCAGTTCTTC
V gene: TRBV12-3/TRBV12-4; J gene: TRBJ1-1; D gene: .; clone size: many; CDR3 protein: CASSLSWGRDTEAFF; CDR3 DNA: TGTGCCAGCAGTTTAAGCTGGGGGCGGGACACTGAAGCTTTCTTT
V gene: TRBV19; J gene: TRBJ2-1; D gene: .; clone size: many; CDR3 protein: CASSPTGARYNEQFF; CDR3 DNA: TGTGCCAGTAGCCCCACGGGGGCCCGATACAATGAGCAGTTCTTC
V gene: TRBV18; J gene: TRBJ2-7; D gene: .; clone size: many; CDR3 protein: CASSPPGTGSYEQYF; CDR3 DNA: TGTGCCAGCTCACCCCCGGGGACTGGTTCCTACGAGCAGTACTTC